This section outlines one TCR beta chain sequence together with its context. The record originates from a study of blood T cell repertoires in COVID-19. The CDR3 contains 16 residues. V was trimmed by 3 bases and J by 2 bases, leaving 11 bases between them. Original data processing: From reference gene primer amplification, estimates of nucleated cell counts were derived. Data came from immunoSEQ multiplex PCR; TCRdb stores just in-frame clones and leaves some out. Clone size and the V and J calls come from that table; the DNA yielded D and trimming. The data contain 250,000 to 300,000 clones, about 86% of them singletons.

The V call is TRBV23-1, the J call TRBJ2-6; the D gene is possibly TRBD1 (6 bases). TRBV23-1 is placed among ORFs of uncertain function. The receptor's source is a man aged 18 to 30 with active or convalescent COVID-19. The sample consisted of peripheral blood. The CDR3 nucleotides read TGCGCCAGCAGTCAGTCTGGGACAACTGGGGCCAACGTCCTGACTTTC. Translated, it gives CASSQSGTTGANVLTF.